Shown below are 14 T cell receptor beta chains from a single sample sequenced in a study of CD8 T cells in Susac syndrome. Reverse transcription used about 0.5 to 1 ug RNA and random hexamers. Each CDR3 protein gets one entry after TCRdb re-called the immunoSEQ multiplex PCR reads with MiXCR. Among about 100,000 distinct CDR3 sequences listed, 95% were seen once. Sequencing was carried out using CD8+ T cells from PBMCs. These receptors were collected from a human donor with Susac syndrome.

The chain couples TRBV5-1 to TRBJ2-7; D perhaps matches TRBD2 (5 bases). V lost 0 bases and J 7 bases, leaving 8 bases between the germline ends. The CDR3 is made up of 12 amino acids. Germline CDR1 reads SGHRS; CDR2 reads YFSETQ. This CDR3 is CASSLGPGEQYF. CDR3 coding DNA: TGCGCCAGCAGCTTGGGTCCGGGAGAGCAGTACTTC.

The chain carries TRBV18 and TRBJ1-1; a possible D gene is TRBD1 (6 bases). Per the germline V gene, CDR1 is KGHSH and CDR2 is LQKENI. Trimming took 5 bases from V and 1 from J, leaving 8 bases between them. The CDR3 is 13 amino acids. The CDR3 here is CASSTGRNTEAFF. The CDR3 DNA reads TGTGCCAGCTCAACAGGGAGGAACACTGAAGCTTTCTTT.

The CDR3 nucleotides read TGTGCCAGCAGCTTAGTCCGAGGGGGGGCCGGTGAGACCCAGTACTTC. Translated, it gives CASSLVRGGAGETQYF. This chain links TRBV7-7 with TRBJ2-5; tentatively, D is TRBD2 (7 bases). The germline V gene has CDR1 SSHAT and CDR2 FNYEAQ (reference sequence). Trimming left V 1 base short and J 5 bases short, with 17 bases between. The CDR3 consists of 16 residues.

The chain links TRBV5-1 to TRBJ2-5; the D gene is possibly TRBD1 (6 bases). The CDR3 runs to 15 residues. The ends were cut back, 3 bases at V and 3 bases at J, with 15 bases in the middle. Germline CDR1 and CDR2: SGHRS and YFSETQ. The DNA for the CDR3 is TGCGCCAGCAGCTCGGACGGGACACCCAAAGAGACCCAGTACTTC. This gives the protein CASSSDGTPKETQYF.

The count of this clonotype is one. This chain joins TRBV4-2 and TRBJ2-1; 7 nucleotides agree with TRBD2. The CDR3 has 16 residues. The trim removed 0 bases at V and 7 bases at J, leaving 9 bases unmatched. Germline CDR1 LGHNA, CDR2 YNFKEQ. CDR3 sequence reads: CASSQETSNFRNEQFF. The CDR3 DNA reads as TGTGCCAGCAGCCAAGAGACTAGCAATTTCAGGAATGAGCAGTTCTTC.

V gene TRBV29-1 combines with J gene TRBJ1-4; D remains ambiguous. The V gene lost 5 bases and the J gene lost 8 bases, with 15 bases spanning the gap. The CDR3 sequence is 13 residues long. Per germline, CDR1 SQVTM and CDR2 ANQGSEA. The CDR3 sequence is CSVLTVLGEKLFF. DNA for the CDR3: TGCAGCGTTCTGACGGTATTAGGAGAAAAACTGTTTTTT.

The rearrangement joins TRBV29-1 to TRBJ1-5; tentative D call: TRBD1 (6 bases). From germline, CDR1 is SQVTM and CDR2 ANQGSEA. The CDR3 loop spans 13 amino acids. The V gene lost 4 bases and the J gene lost 1 base, with 8 bases spanning the gap. CDR3 DNA: TGCAGCGTTGGGGGGGCAAGCAATCAGCCCCAGCATTTT. It is translated as CSVGGASNQPQHF.

This clonotype appeared once. The chain employs TRBV18 and TRBJ2-5, with D perhaps matching TRBD2 (6 bases). V lost 2 bases, J lost 4 bases, and 11 bases lay in between. Germline CDR1 reads KGHSH; CDR2 reads LQKENI. The CDR3 has 14 residues. The CDR3 nucleotides read TGTGCCAGCTCACCATACGGAGGGATAGAGACCCAGTACTTC. Translating gives CASSPYGGIETQYF.

This sequence joins TRBV4-2 and TRBJ2-3; a possible D gene is TRBD2 (5 bases). This CDR3 is 16 amino acids long. Trimming stripped 2 bases from V and 0 bases from J, with 12 bases between. The germline V gene encodes CDR1 LGHNA and CDR2 YNFKEQ. The CDR3 sequence: CASSQQLALSTDTQYF. The CDR3 bases are TGTGCCAGCAGCCAACAGCTAGCCCTGAGCACAGATACGCAGTATTTT.

This chain connects TRBV29-1 to TRBJ2-7; D is uncertain. CDR1 and CDR2 from the germline V gene are SQVTM and ANQGSEA. The V end was cut by 4 bases, the J end by 1 base, with 8 bases between. The CDR3 length is 12 residues. The CDR3 DNA sequence: TGCAGCGTTGTCAGCGAATCCTACGAGCAGTACTTC. Translated, it gives CSVVSESYEQYF.

This clonotype was found once. V usage is TRBV3-1 and J usage is TRBJ1-1; D is unclear. The V gene lost 1 base and the J gene lost 4 bases, with 4 bases spanning the gap. CDR1 is LGHDT, CDR2 YNNKEL, per germline (reference sequence). This CDR3 spans 12 amino acids. CDR3 nucleotide sequence: TGTGCCAGCAGCCAAGTAGCCACTGAAGCTTTCTTT. This translates into CASSQVATEAFF.

This chain uses TRBV5-1 with TRBJ2-7; 14 bases are a match to TRBD2. The CDR3 sequence is 19 residues long. After removal of 4 bases from V and 2 bases from J, the junction contained 14 bases not matched to a gene. Germline V gene sequence: CDR1 SGHRS, CDR2 YFSETQ. The CDR3 bases are TGCGCCAGCAGCCCAGGACTAGCGGGGGGACTTATCGATCCCTACGAGCAGTACTTC. Protein product: CASSPGLAGGLIDPYEQYF.

The rearrangement joins TRBV5-4 to TRBJ1-2; 7 bases map to TRBD1. The V gene end was trimmed by 4 bases and the J gene end by 0 bases; junction bases not matched to a gene: 12. The CDR3 runs to 17 residues. Germline CDR1 is SGHNT and CDR2 is YYREEE (reference sequence). CDR3 loop: CASSVQTGQSTNYGYTF. As DNA, the CDR3 is TGTGCCAGCAGCGTCCAGACAGGGCAATCCACTAACTATGGCTACACCTTC.

The table lists this clonotype with a count of one. The chain joins TRBV9 to TRBJ2-3; tentative D call: TRBD2 (6 bases). The CDR3 sequence is 18 residues long. The V end was cut by 1 base, the J end by 0 bases, with 18 bases between. Germline V gene lookup returns CDR1 SGDLS and CDR2 YYNGEE. CDR3 amino acids: CASSVSPAAGRSTDTQYF. The CDR3 nucleotides read TGTGCCAGCAGCGTATCTCCGGCAGCGGGCCGTAGCACAGATACGCAGTATTTT.